The 29 T cell receptor beta chains presented below share a single source sample, sequenced in a study of blood T cell repertoires in COVID-19. The method was immunoSEQ multiplex PCR; TCRdb's version includes in-frame clones alone and lacks a portion of them. In the table there are 250,000 to 350,000 clones, roughly nine tenths of which are singletons. Sequenced material: peripheral blood. Receptor source: a man aged 18 to 30 with active or convalescent COVID-19.

The rearrangement links TRBV7-2 to TRBJ2-1; TRBD1 might be the D (6 bases). The CDR3 extends over 14 amino acids. Looked up from germline, CDR1 is SGHTA and CDR2 is FQGNSA. V lost 5 bases, J lost 3 bases, and 11 bases lay in between. The DNA for the CDR3 is TGTGCCAGCAGCCCCGGGACATTCTACAATGAGCAGTTCTTC. Its translation: CASSPGTFYNEQFF.

V and J are TRBV28 and TRBJ1-6; D remains unclear. The CDR3 is 13 amino acids. The germline V gene encodes CDR1 MDHEN and CDR2 SYDVKM. Trimming took 3 bases from V and 9 from J, leaving 9 bases between them. The CDR3 is CASSFRETSPLHF. Written as DNA, the CDR3 is TGTGCCAGCAGTTTTCGGGAGACTTCACCCCTCCACTTT.

The V call is TRBV7-6, the J call TRBJ1-1, with D maybe TRBD1 (5 bases). Trimming pared 4 bases from V and 0 bases from J, leaving 18 bases between. This CDR3 comprises 17 residues. CDR1 is SGHVS and CDR2 is FNYEAQ in the germline V gene. For the CDR3, the DNA is TGTGCCAGCAGCTCGGGACCCACGGGGGGAATGAACACTGAAGCTTTCTTT. This translates into CASSSGPTGGMNTEAFF.

The J gene is TRBJ2-1, the V gene TRBV28, with unresolved D. The CDR3 covers 12 residues. Trimming left V 4 bases short and J 10 bases short, with 11 bases between. CDR1 is MDHEN and CDR2 is SYDVKM in the germline V gene. The CDR3 loop is CASSSSGNEQFF. The CDR3 nucleotides read TGTGCCAGCAGTTCGTCGGGTAACGAGCAGTTCTTC.

V gene TRBV6-6 combines with J gene TRBJ1-1; D is unresolved. The CDR3 consists of 13 residues. V gave up 8 bases and J gave up 0 bases, with 10 bases separating them. In germline, CDR1 is MNHNY, CDR2 SVGAGI (reference sequence). The CDR3 DNA sequence: TGTGCCAGCGTTGGCTCACTGAACACTGAAGCTTTCTTT. Protein: CASVGSLNTEAFF.

The chain couples TRBV5-1 to TRBJ2-1, with 12 bases that match TRBD2. V was clipped by 3 bases and J by 7 bases; unmatched bases: 8. Germline V gene data show CDR1 as SGHRS and CDR2 as YFSETQ. The CDR3 extends over 16 amino acids. The CDR3 reads CASSSTGLAGYNEQFF. The CDR3, as DNA: TGCGCCAGCAGCTCGACCGGACTAGCGGGGTATAATGAGCAGTTCTTC.

This clone was seen just once. V gene TRBV20-1 combines with J gene TRBJ1-2, with D perhaps TRBD1 (5 bases). CDR1 DFQATT and CDR2 SNEGSKA come from the germline V gene (reference sequence). The V gene lost 3 bases and the J gene lost 7 bases, with 12 bases spanning the gap. The length of the CDR3 is 12 residues. As DNA, the CDR3 is TGCAGTGCTAGTCTGGGAGGGGTTGGCTACACCTTC. It is translated as CSASLGGVGYTF.

The chain uses TRBV6-6 and TRBJ2-3, with D tentatively TRBD2 (5 bases). The germline gives CDR1 MNHNY, CDR2 SVGAGI (reference sequence). Between the trimmed V and J ends, which lost 5 bases and 0 bases, there was a span of 9 bases. The CDR3 totals 14 residues. This chain's CDR3 is CASSIGGSTDTQYF. Here the CDR3 DNA reads TGTGCCAGCAGTATCGGCGGGAGCACAGATACGCAGTATTTT.

The chain carries TRBV19 and TRBJ2-7; no clear D. This CDR3 has 15 amino acids. V lost 3 bases and J lost 2, with 14 bases in between. Per the germline V gene, CDR1 is LNHDA and CDR2 is SQIVND (reference sequence). This chain's CDR3 is CASSIHLAHTYEQYF. CDR3 DNA: TGTGCCAGTAGTATCCATTTAGCCCACACCTACGAGCAGTACTTC.

The chain couples TRBV6-2 or TRBV6-3 to TRBJ1-4; TRBD1 agrees at 8 bases. There are 16 residues in the CDR3. With V trimmed by 2 bases and J by 8 bases, 10 bases remained unmatched. Germline CDR1 MNHEY, CDR2 SVGEGT. CDR3 DNA: TGTGCCAGCAGTTACGTCGGCGGGACAGGTAAAGAAAAACTGTTTTTT. Translating gives CASSYVGGTGKEKLFF.

This clone was counted once. This chain uses TRBV4-2 with TRBJ2-7; 8 nucleotides agree with TRBD2. Germline CDR1 is LGHNA and CDR2 is YNFKEQ. The CDR3 length is 16 residues. Trimming cost V 1 base and J 2 bases; bases outside gene matches: 7. This CDR3 reads CASSQVLAGSPYEQYF. In DNA, the CDR3 is TGTGCCAGCAGCCAAGTCCTAGCGGGTTCTCCCTACGAGCAGTACTTC.

V is TRBV6-2 or TRBV6-3 and J is TRBJ2-5; D is ambiguous. V shed 2 bases and J shed 1 base, with 8 bases lying between them. Germline V lookup: CDR1 MNHEY, CDR2 SVGEGT. This CDR3 is 14 amino acids long. CDR3 region: CASSYEPIQETQYF. CDR3 coding DNA: TGTGCCAGCAGTTACGAGCCAATCCAAGAGACCCAGTACTTC.

The chain links TRBV4-3 to TRBJ1-2; D gene uncertain. The germline V gene encodes CDR1 LGHNA and CDR2 YSLEER. V was shortened by 3 bases and J by 4 bases, with 9 bases between the two germline ends. The CDR3 contains 13 residues. CDR3 sequence (DNA): TGCGCCAGCAGCCAGAGAGACTTCTATGGCTACACCTTC. Translation: CASSQRDFYGYTF.

V gene TRBV5-6 combines with J gene TRBJ1-5; D gene uncertain. Germline V gives CDR1 SGHDT, CDR2 YYEEEE. This CDR3 comprises 13 residues. V was clipped by 3 bases and J by 4 bases, with 8 bases between them. CDR3 loop: CASSWARNQPQHF. The DNA of the CDR3 is TGTGCCAGCAGCTGGGCTCGGAATCAGCCCCAGCATTTT.

The chain has TRBV5-1 and TRBJ2-7; 12 nucleotides align to TRBD2. The CDR3 spans 15 residues. From germline, CDR1 is SGHRS and CDR2 YFSETQ. The junction had 5 bases not matched to a gene; V was cut back by 3 bases and J by 4 bases. CDR3 region: CASSYGLAGRYEQYF. DNA of the CDR3: TGCGCCAGCAGCTACGGACTAGCGGGAAGGTACGAGCAGTACTTC. Full variable domain (rest looked up from reference TRBV5-1 and TRBJ2-7): KAGVTQTPRYLIKTRGQQVTLSCSPISGHRSVSWYQQTPGQGLQFLFEYFSETQRNKGNFPGRFSGRQFSNSRSEMNVSTLELGDSALYLCASSYGLAGRYEQYFGPGTRLTVT.

The V and J genes are TRBV2 and TRBJ2-7; 8 nucleotides line up with TRBD1. CDR3 size: 18 residues. The germline V gene encodes CDR1 SNHLY and CDR2 FYNNEI. V shed 4 bases and J 0 bases; nucleotides not matched to a gene: 14. CDR3: CASSVVRGRDHSSYEQYF. CDR3 DNA: TGTGCCAGCAGTGTGGTCAGGGGGCGAGACCATTCCTCCTACGAGCAGTACTTC.

V and J are TRBV3-1 (or the pseudogene TRBV3-2) and TRBJ2-5; 7 bases fit TRBD1. CDR1 LGHDT and CDR2 YNNKEL come from the germline V gene (reference sequence). There are 14 residues in the CDR3. After removal of 2 bases from V and 4 bases from J, the junction contained 4 bases not matched to a gene. The CDR3 DNA is TGTGCCAGCAGCCAACAGGGGGTTGCAGAGACCCAGTACTTC. Translated, it gives CASSQQGVAETQYF.

The chain is built from TRBV28 and TRBJ2-3, with D unclear. Germline V gene lookup returns CDR1 MDHEN and CDR2 SYDVKM. Between the trimmed V and J ends, which lost 5 bases and 6 bases, there was a span of 6 bases. CDR3 length: 11 amino acids. Here the CDR3 DNA reads TGTGCCAGCAGTCCCCGGGATACGCAGTATTTT. As protein: CASSPRDTQYF. Full variable domain (outside the CDR3, taken from reference TRBV28 and TRBJ2-3): DVKVTQSSRYLVKRTGEKVFLECVQDMDHENMFWYRQDPGLGLRLIYFSYDVKMKEKGDIPEGYSVSREKKERFSLILESASTNQTSMYLCASSPRDTQYFGPGTRLTVL.

The chain couples TRBV7-2 to TRBJ1-2; TRBD1 aligns across 9 bases. V lost 4 bases to trimming and J lost 3 bases; unmatched junction nucleotides: 6. This CDR3 is 15 amino acids long. Germline V gene lookup returns CDR1 SGHTA and CDR2 FQGNSA. The CDR3 sequence is CASSSDRGAYYGYTF. CDR3 in DNA: TGTGCCAGCAGCTCGGACAGGGGAGCCTACTATGGCTACACCTTC. The full variable domain, its missing parts supplied by reference TRBV7-2 and TRBJ1-2, is GAGVSQSPSNKVTEKGKDVELRCDPISGHTALYWYRQSLGQGLEFLIYFQGNSAPDKSGLPSDRFSAERTGGSVSTLTIQRTQQEDSAVYLCASSSDRGAYYGYTFGSGTRLTVV.

V usage is TRBV11-2 and J usage is TRBJ2-7; D is uncertain. CDR3 length: 11 amino acids. The V and J ends lost 3 bases and 5 bases respectively, with 5 bases between them. CDR1 SGHAT and CDR2 FQNNGV come from the germline V gene. This CDR3 reads CASSLYDEQYF. DNA for the CDR3: TGTGCCAGCAGCTTGTATGACGAGCAGTACTTC.

CDR3: CASSDPGEWETEAFF. The CDR3, as DNA: TGTGCCAGCAGCGACCCAGGGGAATGGGAGACTGAAGCTTTCTTT. The chain recombines TRBV28 with TRBJ1-1; possible D gene TRBD1, 6 bases. This CDR3 spans 15 amino acids. With 6 bases removed from V and 5 bases from J, the gap between germline ends came to 19 bases. Germline V gives CDR1 MDHEN, CDR2 SYDVKM.

V and J are TRBV6-5 and TRBJ1-3; D might be TRBD1 (5 bases). V was shortened by 8 bases and J by 7 bases, with 9 bases between the two germline ends. The CDR3 sequence is 11 residues long. Per the germline V gene, CDR1 is MNHEY and CDR2 is SVGAGI. The CDR3 nucleotides read TGTGCCAGCGGGACTCGGAACACCATATATTTT. Protein sequence: CASGTRNTIYF.

This chain links TRBV4-1 with TRBJ1-6, with a weak D call TRBD1 (6 bases). CDR1 and CDR2 from the germline V gene are MGHRA and YSYEKL. CDR3 length equals 16 residues. Trimming took 6 bases from V and 5 from J, leaving 17 bases between them. The CDR3 nucleotides are TGCGCCAGCAGGAGGGGGATCCTCGAGGATAATTCACCCCTCCACTTT. Protein sequence: CASRRGILEDNSPLHF.

CDR3 sequence reads: CASSLLVPDRRDGYTF. CDR3 DNA sequence: TGCGCCAGCAGCTTGTTGGTACCGGACAGGAGGGATGGCTACACCTTC. This chain connects TRBV5-1 to TRBJ1-2, with 7 bases lining up with TRBD1. There are 16 residues in the CDR3. Looked up from germline, CDR1 is SGHRS and CDR2 is YFSETQ. The trim removed 1 base at V and 6 bases at J, leaving 12 bases unmatched.

The CDR3 is CASSLSRGSSTDTQYF. CDR3 nucleotides: TGTGCCAGCAGCTTAAGCCGGGGGTCTAGCACAGATACGCAGTATTTT. The chain uses TRBV13 and TRBJ2-3, with D possibly TRBD2 on 6 matching bases. Trimming took 2 bases from V and 0 from J, leaving 12 bases between them. Germline CDR1 reads PRHDT; CDR2 reads FYEKMQ (reference sequence). There are 16 residues in the CDR3.

The chain has TRBV5-1 and TRBJ2-5; a weak D match, TRBD1 (6 bases). The CDR3 has 15 amino acids. The germline CDR1 and CDR2 sequences are SGHRS and YFSETQ. V gave up 0 bases and J gave up 1 base, with 10 bases separating them. This CDR3 is CASSLGQGFQETQYF. The CDR3 region has the DNA TGCGCCAGCAGCTTGGGGCAGGGGTTCCAAGAGACCCAGTACTTC.

The rearrangement uses TRBV10-2 and TRBJ2-7; D not resolved. Germline assignment: CDR1 WSHSY and CDR2 SAAADI. V was pared by 1 base and J by 3 bases, with 10 bases between. The CDR3 is 14 residues long. CDR3 sequence: CASSEFRSFYEQYF. CDR3 in DNA: TGCGCCAGCAGTGAGTTCCGGAGCTTCTACGAGCAGTACTTC.

The CDR3 nucleotides read TGTGCCAGCAATCTGGCGGGGAGCAATCAGCCCCAGCATTTT. Translating gives CASNLAGSNQPQHF. V and J are TRBV2 and TRBJ1-5; D ambiguous. Trimming removed 7 bases at V and 1 base at J, with 11 bases between. The CDR3 is 14 residues long. Germline V gene data show CDR1 as SNHLY and CDR2 as FYNNEI.

The chain has TRBV18 and TRBJ2-1, with 14 bases matching TRBD2. Germline V CDR1 and CDR2: KGHSH, LQKENI. V trimming: 2 bases; J trimming: 0 bases; junction bases outside the gene matches: 3. The length of the CDR3 is 18 residues. As DNA, the CDR3 is TGTGCCAGCTCACCATTAGGGACTAGCGGGAGCTCCTACAATGAGCAGTTCTTC. Amino acids: CASSPLGTSGSSYNEQFF.